One and the same sample provided the 8 T cell receptor beta chains below, sequenced in a study of T cell responses to AZD1222 COVID-19 vaccine. The method was immunoSEQ multiplex PCR; TCRdb's version includes in-frame clones alone and lacks a portion of them. The top ten hold roughly 11% of the sample, which has tens of thousands of clones, 80% to 95% seen once. Here the sequenced sample was peripheral blood, taken 28 days after the second AZD1222 dose. The receptors here all came from an adult who received the AZD1222 COVID-19 vaccine.

This chain uses TRBV6-6 with TRBJ2-1; D might be TRBD1 or TRBD2, each matching 5 bases. CDR3 length: 15 residues. CDR1 is MNHNY and CDR2 is SVGAGI in the germline V gene (reference sequence). V was trimmed by 2 bases and J by 0 bases, leaving 8 bases between them. Written as DNA, the CDR3 is TGTGCCAGCAGTTACGACAGCGGCTCCTACAATGAGCAGTTCTTC. This translates into CASSYDSGSYNEQFF.

The chain uses TRBV11-2 and TRBJ2-7; the D call may be TRBD1 or TRBD2 (6 bases each). CDR3 length: 14 amino acids. Trimming removed 0 bases at V and 9 bases at J, with 15 bases between. Germline V CDR1 and CDR2: SGHAT, FQNNGV. CDR3 amino acids: CASSLDLTQGGQYF. CDR3 sequence (DNA): TGTGCCAGCAGCTTAGATCTGACACAGGGAGGGCAGTACTTC.

This clone showed up just once. J is TRBJ1-6 and V is TRBV6-6, with 8 bases identical to TRBD1. The CDR3 consists of 15 residues. CDR1 and CDR2 from the germline V gene are MNHNY and SVGAGI (reference sequence). J lost 10 bases, V lost 5 bases, and 10 bases had no gene match. The CDR3 sequence: CASSPSGGEGSPLHF. The CDR3 region has the DNA TGTGCCAGCAGTCCATCAGGGGGCGAGGGATCACCCCTCCACTTT.

This rearrangement joins TRBV30 to TRBJ1-4, with D perhaps matching TRBD1 (6 bases). The CDR3 has 13 amino acids. Looked up from germline, CDR1 is GTSNPN and CDR2 is SVGIG (reference sequence). V dropped 5 bases and J dropped 6 bases, with 13 bases sitting between them. The CDR3, as DNA: TGTGCCTGGGAACAGGGCGGGGATGAAAAACTGTTTTTT. This gives the protein CAWEQGGDEKLFF.

V is TRBV19 and J is TRBJ2-7; 8 bases match TRBD1. This CDR3 has 15 residues. Germline V gene data show CDR1 as LNHDA and CDR2 as SQIVND (reference sequence). V was pared by 5 bases and J by 4 bases, with 10 bases of the junction left unmatched. CDR3 DNA sequence: TGTGCCAGTAGTCTGCGGACAGGGCGTTTATACGAGCAGTACTTC. Its translation: CASSLRTGRLYEQYF.

J is TRBJ1-2 and V is TRBV10-1; a weak D match, TRBD1 (6 bases). Trimming left V 5 bases short and J 2 bases short, with 9 bases between. The germline CDR1 and CDR2 sequences are WNHNN and SYGVQD (reference sequence). This CDR3 has 13 residues. The CDR3 bases are TGCGCCAGCAGTCAGGGGCGCAACTATGGCTACACCTTC. As protein: CASSQGRNYGYTF.

CDR3 protein: CASSHHQHQETQYF. Written as DNA, the CDR3 is TGTGCCAGCAGTCACCACCAACATCAAGAGACCCAGTACTTC. The chain links TRBV27 to TRBJ2-5, with unresolved D. This CDR3 region has 14 residues. Trimming took off 5 bases at V and 2 bases at J, with 12 bases between the two ends. Germline-derived CDR1 and CDR2 are MNHEY and SMNVEV (reference sequence).

V is TRBV5-5 and J is TRBJ2-7; 9 positions agree with TRBD1. The germline V gene has CDR1 SGHKS and CDR2 YYEKEE (reference sequence). Trimming took 5 bases from V and 1 from J; bases not matched to a gene: 7. The CDR3 contains 15 residues. CDR3 sequence reads: CASRTGQGWSYEQYF. The CDR3 DNA reads TGTGCCAGCAGAACGGGACAGGGATGGTCCTACGAGCAGTACTTC.